One sample yielded the 26 T cell receptor beta chains listed below, sequenced in a study of T cells in localized non-small cell lung cancer. TCRdb's table, derived via immunoSEQ multiplex PCR, lists solely in-frame clones and lacks some. The sample holds over 65,000 clones, 84% seen once. The source was peripheral blood, collected before any cancer treatment. The receptors derive from a female donor older than 55 with stage I lung adenocarcinoma.

V gene TRBV5-1 combines with J gene TRBJ2-5, with TRBD2 identical over 13 bases. Per germline, CDR1 SGHRS and CDR2 YFSETQ. V lost 3 bases and J lost 1; bases outside the gene matches: 3. This CDR3 spans 16 amino acids. This CDR3 is CASSWGLAGIQETQYF. The CDR3 bases are TGCGCCAGCAGCTGGGGACTAGCGGGGATCCAAGAGACCCAGTACTTC. The full variable domain, rest sourced from reference TRBV5-1 and TRBJ2-5, is KAGVTQTPRYLIKTRGQQVTLSCSPISGHRSVSWYQQTPGQGLQFLFEYFSETQRNKGNFPGRFSGRQFSNSRSEMNVSTLELGDSALYLCASSWGLAGIQETQYFGPGTRLLVL.

The V call is TRBV19, the J call TRBJ2-7; D is unclear. Germline V CDR1 and CDR2: LNHDA, SQIVND (reference sequence). CDR3 length: 13 amino acids. The V gene lost 6 bases and the J gene lost 4 bases, with 13 bases spanning the gap. In nucleotides, the CDR3 is TGTGCCAGTAGAGGGTCAGGTGGGTACGAGCAGTACTTC. Protein: CASRGSGGYEQYF.

The V call is TRBV14, the J call TRBJ1-3; perhaps TRBD1 as D (5 bases). V lost 3 bases to trimming and J lost 0 bases, with 15 bases between them. From germline, CDR1 is SGHDN and CDR2 FVKESK. The CDR3 consists of 17 residues. The CDR3 region is CASSHVTAEYSGNTIYF. For the CDR3, the DNA is TGTGCCAGCAGCCACGTGACAGCCGAATACTCTGGAAACACCATATATTTT.

DNA of the CDR3: TGCAGCGTCAGGACGGAATCCTACGAGCAGTACTTC. As protein: CSVRTESYEQYF. V usage is TRBV29-1 and J usage is TRBJ2-7; no firm D call. Trimming pared 6 bases from V and 1 base from J, leaving 10 bases between. Per the germline V gene, CDR1 is SQVTM and CDR2 is ANQGSEA. The CDR3 length is 12 residues.

The J gene is TRBJ1-1, the V gene TRBV4-2; D remains unclear. The CDR3 runs 13 residues. Germline CDR1 reads LGHNA; CDR2 reads YNFKEQ. Trimming left V 0 bases short and J 5 bases short, with 7 bases between. Here the CDR3 DNA reads TGTGCCAGCAGCCAAGATAGGCTGACTGAAGCTTTCTTT. It translates to CASSQDRLTEAFF.

The rearrangement joins TRBV9 to TRBJ2-1; TRBD2 aligns across 8 bases. The CDR3 runs 17 residues. Per germline, CDR1 SGDLS and CDR2 YYNGEE. The J segment lost 8 bases and the V segment lost 4 bases, leaving 17 bases of the junction unmatched. The CDR3 DNA reads TGTGCCAGCAGCTCCAGTAAAGTTAGCGGGACTGGCGATGAGCAGTTCTTC. As protein: CASSSSKVSGTGDEQFF. Full variable domain (missing parts from reference TRBV9 and TRBJ2-1): DSGVTQTPKHLITATGQRVTLRCSPRSGDLSVYWYQQSLDQGLQFLIQYYNGEERAKGNILERFSAQQFPDLHSELNLSSLELGDSALYFCASSSSKVSGTGDEQFFGPGTRLTVL.

The genes are TRBV5-4 and TRBJ1-1; no clear D gene. Germline V gene sequence: CDR1 SGHNT, CDR2 YYREEE (reference sequence). The CDR3 totals 13 residues. The V and J ends lost 2 bases and 0 bases respectively, with 5 bases between them. CDR3 sequence (DNA): TGTGCCAGCAGCTTCGGGCTGAACACTGAAGCTTTCTTT. It codes for CASSFGLNTEAFF.

The rearrangement uses TRBV13 and TRBJ1-2, with 7 bases matching TRBD1. The CDR3 is 14 residues long. Germline CDR1 PRHDT, CDR2 FYEKMQ (reference sequence). The V gene end was trimmed by 4 bases and the J gene end by 3 bases; junction bases not matched to a gene: 5. In DNA form, the CDR3 reads TGTGCCAGCAGCTCATCCCAGGGGGACTATGGCTACACCTTC. As protein: CASSSSQGDYGYTF.

This chain joins TRBV5-6 and TRBJ2-5; a possible D gene is TRBD2 (6 bases). The CDR3 runs to 13 residues. Germline lookup yields CDR1 SGHDT and CDR2 YYEEEE. The V gene lost 1 base and the J gene lost 5 bases, with 9 bases spanning the gap. As DNA, the CDR3 is TGTGCCAGCAGCTTGACAGGAGGGGAGACCCAGTACTTC. It is translated as CASSLTGGETQYF.

The chain couples TRBV18 to TRBJ1-4; the match to TRBD1 covers 7 bases. The germline CDR1 and CDR2 sequences are KGHSH and LQKENI. This CDR3 contains 15 residues. The V and J ends lost 4 bases and 8 bases, in that order; junction bases with no gene match: 10. This CDR3 is CASSRLDRRGEKLFF. DNA of the CDR3: TGTGCCAGCTCACGTCTGGACAGGCGGGGGGAAAAACTGTTTTTT.

This chain joins TRBV5-1 and TRBJ1-2; D uncertain. The germline gives CDR1 SGHRS, CDR2 YFSETQ. V shed 0 bases and J shed 6 bases, with 6 bases lying between them. The CDR3 is made up of 12 amino acids. This CDR3 is CASSLASDGYTF. In DNA form, the CDR3 reads TGCGCCAGCAGCTTGGCCAGCGATGGCTACACCTTC.

V usage is TRBV7-2 and J usage is TRBJ2-7; 7 nucleotides agree with TRBD2. Germline V gene data show CDR1 as SGHTA and CDR2 as FQGNSA. V was clipped by 5 bases and J by 0 bases; unmatched bases: 7. The CDR3 loop spans 15 amino acids. This CDR3 is CASSQSGASSYEQYF. For the CDR3, the DNA is TGTGCCAGCAGCCAAAGCGGGGCGAGCTCCTACGAGCAGTACTTC.

There are a few counts of this clone. The chain employs TRBV11-3 and TRBJ1-6, with D unclear. With 1 base removed from V and 10 bases from J, the gap between germline ends came to 8 bases. The CDR3 length is 13 residues. CDR1 and CDR2 (germline): SGHNT, YENEEA. CDR3 nucleotides: TGTGCCAGCAGCTTAGTTACAGCATCACCCCTCCACTTT. Translated: CASSLVTASPLHF.

This clone appeared once. CDR3 sequence (DNA): TGTGCCAGCAGCTTCTCAGGGGGCTACGAGCAGTACTTC. As protein: CASSFSGGYEQYF. The chain combines TRBV7-9 with TRBJ2-7, with 7 bases matching TRBD1. The germline V gene encodes CDR1 SEHNR and CDR2 FQNEAQ (reference sequence). V shed 3 bases, J shed 3 bases, and the junction held 2 bases outside the gene matches. The CDR3 consists of 13 residues.

The chain carries TRBV7-3 and TRBJ1-4, with D possibly matching TRBD1 (5 bases). The CDR3 extends over 13 amino acids. Germline assignment: CDR1 SGHTA and CDR2 FQGTGA. Between the trimmed V and J ends, which lost 5 bases and 7 bases, there was a span of 11 bases. The CDR3 DNA reads TGTGCCAGCAGCAGTGGGACGGGTGAAAAACTGTTTTTT. This encodes CASSSGTGEKLFF.

J is TRBJ2-2 and V is TRBV18; 14 positions match TRBD2. CDR3 length: 16 amino acids. Germline V gene lookup returns CDR1 KGHSH and CDR2 LQKENI. Unmatched junction bases numbered 5, after V lost 3 bases and J lost 8 bases. DNA of the CDR3: TGTGCCAGCTCACCGGGACTAGCGGGAGCCCAGGGGGAGCTGTTTTTT. Translation gives CASSPGLAGAQGELFF. Supplemented by reference TRBV18 and TRBJ2-2, the full variable domain reads NAGVMQNPRHLVRRRGQEARLRCSPMKGHSHVYWYRQLPEEGLKFMVYLQKENIIDESGMPKERFSAEFPKEGPSILRIQQVVRGDSAAYFCASSPGLAGAQGELFFGEGSRLTVL.

This clone was detected a few times. The chain is built from TRBV5-4 and TRBJ2-1; D remains ambiguous. CDR3 length equals 13 residues. Trimming removed 1 base at V and 8 bases at J, with 10 bases between. Germline values: CDR1 SGHNT, CDR2 YYREEE (reference sequence). The DNA of the CDR3 is TGTGCCAGCAGCTTGAACAGTTTAGATGAGCAGTTCTTC. Encoded protein: CASSLNSLDEQFF.

The V and J genes are TRBV4-2 and TRBJ2-2, with 7 bases fitting TRBD2. CDR1 is LGHNA, CDR2 YNFKEQ, per germline. CDR3 length: 15 residues. V dropped 4 bases and J dropped 4; count of bases not matched to a gene: 6. CDR3 region: CASSPASGFTGELFF. The CDR3 DNA reads TGTGCCAGCAGCCCAGCTAGCGGATTCACCGGGGAGCTGTTTTTT.

This clone appeared once. The rearrangement links TRBV6-1 to TRBJ2-5, with D maybe TRBD2 (5 bases). The CDR3 spans 15 residues. V lost 4 bases and J 3 bases, leaving 15 bases between the germline ends. CDR1 is MNHNS, CDR2 SASEGT, per germline. The CDR3 loop reads CASSVPPGREETQYF. CDR3 DNA: TGTGCCAGCAGTGTCCCCCCCGGGCGGGAAGAGACCCAGTACTTC.

The chain recombines TRBV7-9 with TRBJ2-2; TRBD2 matches at 7 bases. Germline assignment: CDR1 SEHNR and CDR2 FQNEAQ (reference sequence). V was pared by 1 base and J by 5 bases, with 4 bases of the junction left unmatched. This CDR3 region has 15 residues. CDR3 nucleotide sequence: TGTGCCAGCAGCTTAGGCCAGGGAGGGACCGGGGAGCTGTTTTTT. Translated: CASSLGQGGTGELFF.

The V call is TRBV7-3, the J call TRBJ2-3; TRBD1 matches 8 bases. Germline V gene data show CDR1 as SGHTA and CDR2 as FQGTGA. The CDR3 extends over 16 amino acids. V lost 2 bases, J lost 2 bases, and 6 bases stayed unmatched. CDR3 amino acids: CASSLVYRGDTDTQYF. The DNA for the CDR3 is TGTGCCAGCAGCTTAGTTTACAGGGGGGACACAGATACGCAGTATTTT.

The chain couples TRBV5-1 to TRBJ2-3; 7 bases are shared with TRBD1. The CDR3 is 16 residues long. With 0 bases clipped from V and 2 bases from J, the junction kept 6 bases outside the gene matches. Germline CDR1 is SGHRS and CDR2 is YFSETQ. The chain's CDR3 is CASSLADRAITDTQYF. The CDR3 coding sequence is TGCGCCAGCAGCTTGGCCGACAGGGCAATCACAGATACGCAGTATTTT.

The V gene is TRBV6-5, the J gene TRBJ2-7; D is possibly TRBD2 (5 bases). V was cut by 0 bases and J by 2 bases, with 11 bases left in between. This CDR3 contains 15 residues. The germline V gene has CDR1 MNHEY and CDR2 SVGAGI. CDR3: CASSYSRAVTYEQYF. CDR3 coding DNA: TGTGCCAGCAGTTACTCGAGGGCAGTAACCTACGAGCAGTACTTC.

The rearrangement uses TRBV5-1 and TRBJ2-7; D possibly corresponds to TRBD2 (6 bases). The CDR3 runs 15 residues. Germline CDR1 SGHRS, CDR2 YFSETQ. The V end lost 7 bases, the J end lost 5 bases, and 22 bases lay between the germline ends. The CDR3 loop is CASGPGGSAMNEQYF. CDR3 nucleotide sequence: TGCGCCAGCGGCCCTGGGGGGTCCGCTATGAACGAGCAGTACTTC.

The rearrangement links TRBV28 to TRBJ1-4; 9 bases are shared with TRBD1. The germline V gene has CDR1 MDHEN and CDR2 SYDVKM. This CDR3 contains 13 residues. After removal of 6 bases from V and 10 bases from J, the junction contained 6 bases not matched to a gene. Here the CDR3 reads CASSKDRGRKLFF. CDR3 nucleotides: TGTGCCAGCAGCAAGGACAGGGGACGAAAACTGTTTTTT.

The V and J genes are TRBV7-9 and TRBJ2-6; D gene ambiguous. The germline V and J ends were trimmed by 2 bases and 4 bases, with 6 bases remaining between them. The CDR3 contains 14 residues. Germline assignment: CDR1 SEHNR and CDR2 FQNEAQ (reference sequence). The CDR3: CASSLPPGANVLTF. CDR3 nucleotide sequence: TGTGCCAGCAGCTTACCACCCGGGGCCAACGTCCTGACTTTC.